These T cell receptor beta chains were read from a single sample in a study of cytomegalovirus exposure and HLA in healthy donors. Here immunoSEQ multiplex PCR was the method, and the copy in TCRdb shows in-frame clones only, minus some. This sample has over 90,000 clones, with approximately 79% found just once. The specimen was PBMCs. Receptors originate from a woman in her fifties or sixties in good health and CMV-seropositive. The CDR3 runs from the conserved cysteine through the conserved F or W. D genes are given only for firm matches. The size entry is marked missing in some rows and otherwise reads once, few, many or a size class.

clone size	V gene	D gene	J gene	CDR3 DNA	CDR3 protein
.	TRBV10-3	TRBD1	TRBJ2-7	TGTGCCACCTGGGACAGCCCCCACGAGCAGTACTTC	CATWDSPHEQYF
.	TRBV15	.	TRBJ1-1	TGTGCCACCAGCAGACAGGGGAGCAACTCAGCTGAAGCTTTCTTT	CATSRQGSNSAEAFF
.	TRBV7-9	.	TRBJ2-7	TGTGCCAGCAGCTTAGCTGCCCTACGAAGCGGAGAGTACTACGAGCAGTACTTC	CASSLAALRSGEYYEQYF
few	TRBV7-3	.	TRBJ2-1	TGTGCCAGCAGCACCCTACCTGACAATGAGCAGTTCTTC	CASSTLPDNEQFF
.	TRBV25-1	.	TRBJ2-7	TGTGCCAGCAGTGCCTCCGGGAGCTACGAGCAGTACTTC	CASSASGSYEQYF
.	TRBV5-4	.	TRBJ1-1	TGTGCCAGCAGCTTGGGGCGCCCAGGGTGGGACACTGAAGCTTTCTTT	CASSLGRPGWDTEAFF
once	TRBV7-8	TRBD1	TRBJ2-6	TGTGCCAGCAGCCCAACGGGACAGCTCTCTGGGGCCAACGTCCTGACTTTC	CASSPTGQLSGANVLTF
once	TRBV25-1	TRBD2	TRBJ2-3	TGTGCCAGCAGAGGCGGGAGGTCGGAAGATACGCAGTATTTT	CASRGGRSEDTQYF
.	TRBV28	.	TRBJ1-2	TGTGCCAGCAGTTACGGAGCAGGGGAGGGTGGCTACACCTTC	CASSYGAGEGGYTF
.	TRBV6-6	TRBD1	TRBJ1-2	TGTGCCAGCACAGGGACAGGGGGCAACTATGGCTACACCTTC	CASTGTGGNYGYTF
.	TRBV10-2	.	TRBJ1-1	TGCGCCAGCAGTGACTCCACTGAAGCTTTCTTT	CASSDSTEAFF
.	TRBV19	TRBD1	TRBJ1-1	TGTGCCAGTAGAGAGACAGGGGGGGGCACTGAAGCTTTCTTT	CASRETGGGTEAFF
.	TRBV19	TRBD2	TRBJ2-7	TGTGCCAGTAGACCGGGACTAGCGGGAGAAGAGCAGTACTTC	CASRPGLAGEEQYF
.	TRBV7-9	.	TRBJ1-1	TGTGCCAGCAGCTCACTAGGGCTTGCGATGAACACTGAAGCTTTCTTT	CASSSLGLAMNTEAFF
.	TRBV9	.	TRBJ2-5	TGTGCCAGCAGCTTCCAACAGGAGGGGACCCAGTACTTC	CASSFQQEGTQYF
.	TRBV7-6	TRBD1	TRBJ2-3	TGTGCCAGCAGCTTAGTTGGCAGGGGGTTAACAGATACGCAGTATTTT	CASSLVGRGLTDTQYF
once	TRBV2	TRBD2	TRBJ2-5	TGTGCCAGCAGTACACTAGCGGGTAAAGAGACCCAGTACTTC	CASSTLAGKETQYF
few	TRBV28	.	TRBJ1-1	TGTGCCAGCACGTTATACAGCCATAAGAAGGCTTTCTTT	CASTLYSHKKAFF
few	TRBV7-9	TRBD1	TRBJ1-1	TGTGCCAGCAGCCAAGCAGGGGGCAGGGATGAAGCTTTCTTT	CASSQAGGRDEAFF
.	TRBV6-1	.	TRBJ2-3	TGTGCCAGCAGTGAACAGGAGGGCACAGATACGCAGTATTTT	CASSEQEGTDTQYF
few	TRBV19	TRBD2	TRBJ2-7	TGTGCCAGTAGCATAAGCGGGAACCGGAAAGAGCAGTACTTC	CASSISGNRKEQYF
once	TRBV27	.	TRBJ1-6	TGTGCCAGCAGAAAAGGGGGGGTCTATAATTCACCCCTCCACTTT	CASRKGGVYNSPLHF
.	TRBV28	TRBD1	TRBJ2-1	TGTGCCAGCAGTTTCTTAACAGGGGGCCAAGGGGAGCAGTTCTTC	CASSFLTGGQGEQFF
.	TRBV29-1	TRBD2	TRBJ2-1	TGCAGCGTTGAAGACCCAGACCCCGGGGAGGGCTACAATGAGCAGTTCTTC	CSVEDPDPGEGYNEQFF
.	TRBV7-9	.	TRBJ1-1	TGTGCCAGCAGCTTCCAAACAGGATTTAACACTGAAGCTTTCTTT	CASSFQTGFNTEAFF
.	TRBV29-1	TRBD1	TRBJ2-7	TGCAGCGTCGTCGGGACAGGGGCGCATTACGAGCAGTACTTC	CSVVGTGAHYEQYF
few	TRBV9	TRBD2	TRBJ2-5	TGTGCCAGCAACCCGGGACTAGGACAAGAGACCCAGTACTTC	CASNPGLGQETQYF
.	TRBV28	.	TRBJ1-1	TGTGCCAGCATCCTGGGAACAGGGTGGAACACTGAAGCTTTCTTT	CASILGTGWNTEAFF